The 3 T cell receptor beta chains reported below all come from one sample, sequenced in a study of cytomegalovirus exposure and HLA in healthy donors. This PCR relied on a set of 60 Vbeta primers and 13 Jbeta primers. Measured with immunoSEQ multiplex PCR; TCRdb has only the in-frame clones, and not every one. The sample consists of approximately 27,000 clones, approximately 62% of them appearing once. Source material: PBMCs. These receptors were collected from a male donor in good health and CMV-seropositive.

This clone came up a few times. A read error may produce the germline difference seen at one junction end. The CDR3 loop is CSSSTAQGSGNTIYF. The CDR3 region has the DNA TGTTCCAGCAGCACGGCCCAGGGGTCTGGAAACACCATATATTTT. The rearrangement links TRBV7-9 to TRBJ1-3; weak D call: TRBD1 (6 bases). This CDR3 is built from 15 residues. Germline CDR1 reads SEHNR; CDR2 reads FQNEAQ (reference sequence).

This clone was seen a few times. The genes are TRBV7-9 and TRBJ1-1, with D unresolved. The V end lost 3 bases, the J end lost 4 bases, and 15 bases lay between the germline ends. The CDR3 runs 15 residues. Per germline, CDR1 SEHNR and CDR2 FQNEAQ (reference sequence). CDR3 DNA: TGTGCCAGCAGCTTGGCGGAGGCGAGAGTCACTGAAGCTTTCTTT. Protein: CASSLAEARVTEAFF.

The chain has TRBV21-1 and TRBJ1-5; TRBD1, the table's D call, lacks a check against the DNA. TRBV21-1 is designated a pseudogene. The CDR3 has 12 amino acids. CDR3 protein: CASSKERTDEHF. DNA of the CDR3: TGTGCCAGCAGCAAAGAGAGGACAGACGAGCATTTT.